This passage covers 13 T cell receptor beta chains from one sample sequenced in a study of blood T cells in healthy people across ages. Then a second PCR, running roughly 6 to 11 cycles, was carried out with a sample-barcoded 5' primer and a J-beta primer mix. TCRdb reanalysed the 5' RACE reads using MiXCR and keeps one entry per CDR3 protein. The table shows 700,000 to 900,000 distinct CDR3 sequences, with about a quarter occurring only once. This sample also belongs to another study, concerning T cells of mothers and their children.

Sequenced sample: blood. The receptors come from a boy younger than 18 in good health.

The chain carries TRBV15 and TRBJ2-2; D is unclear. In germline, CDR1 is LNHNV, CDR2 YYDKDF (reference sequence). Deletions cut 0 bases from V and 6 bases from J, with 14 bases between. The CDR3 contains 16 residues. CDR3 region: CATSRDSPQVAGELFF. CDR3 in DNA: TGTGCCACCAGCAGAGATAGTCCCCAGGTCGCCGGGGAGCTGTTTTTT.

This clonotype was counted a few times. The chain combines TRBV9 with TRBJ1-4; 7 bases map to TRBD1. Germline CDR1 is SGDLS and CDR2 is YYNGEE. V shed 3 bases and J 8 bases; nucleotides not matched to a gene: 7. The CDR3 spans 14 residues. The CDR3 DNA reads as TGTGCCAGCAGCGGCCCCGGGACAGTCGAAAAACTGTTTTTT. Translating gives CASSGPGTVEKLFF.

This CDR3 is CASSSGTGNYEQYF. The CDR3, as DNA: TGTGCCAGCAGCTCCGGGACAGGGAACTACGAGCAGTACTTC. V usage is TRBV7-9 and J usage is TRBJ2-7, with 9 bases identical to TRBD1. The CDR3 covers 14 residues. The J segment lost 3 bases and the V segment lost 4 bases, leaving 4 bases of the junction unmatched. From germline, CDR1 is SEHNR and CDR2 FQNEAQ (reference sequence). Using reference TRBV7-9 and TRBJ2-7 for the parts outside the CDR3, the full variable domain is DTGVSQNPRHKITKRGQNVTFRCDPISEHNRLYWYRQTLGQGPEFLTYFQNEAQLEKSRLLSDRFSAERPKGSFSTLEIQRTEQGDSAMYLCASSSGTGNYEQYFGPGTRLTVT.

This chain uses TRBV9 with TRBJ1-2, with 9 bases lining up with TRBD1. The CDR3 totals 15 residues. Trimming took 3 bases from V and 5 from J; bases not matched to a gene: 8. CDR1 is SGDLS, CDR2 YYNGEE, per germline. This CDR3 reads CASSGRDRAIYGYTF. CDR3 bases: TGTGCCAGCAGCGGCCGGGACAGGGCAATTTATGGCTACACCTTC.

Note on this clonotype: The junction and the germline gene differ at one end; a read error may be behind it. The gene calls are TRBV9 and TRBJ2-3; D call uncertain. This CDR3 region has 16 residues. Germline V CDR1 and CDR2: SGDLS, YYNGEE. The CDR3 coding sequence is TGTGCCAACAGCGTAGACCTAGGTAGAAGCACAGATACGCAGTATTTT. It codes for CANSVDLGRSTDTQYF.

This clonotype has just a few counts. J is TRBJ2-3 and V is TRBV5-1; 9 bases agree with TRBD2. The CDR3 loop spans 17 amino acids. V lost 0 bases, J lost 4 bases, and 9 bases stayed unmatched. Per the germline V gene, CDR1 is SGHRS and CDR2 is YFSETQ. CDR3: CASSLDPGLAGADTQYF. Here the CDR3 DNA reads TGCGCCAGCAGCTTGGATCCGGGACTAGCAGGCGCAGATACGCAGTATTTT.

This chain links TRBV7-3 with TRBJ1-6; 8 positions agree with TRBD1. J gave up 6 bases and V 5 bases, and 3 bases lay outside the gene matches. The V gene's germline CDR1 is SGHTA and CDR2 FQGTGA. The CDR3 loop spans 14 amino acids. As DNA, the CDR3 is TGTGCCAGCAGCCGGACAGGGATTAATTCACCCCTCCACTTT. Protein: CASSRTGINSPLHF.

The V call is TRBV4-1, the J call TRBJ1-1; D is unclear. CDR3 length equals 12 residues. The V end lost 4 bases, the J end lost 7 bases, and 10 bases lay between the germline ends. CDR1 is MGHRA and CDR2 is YSYEKL in the germline V gene. This chain's CDR3 is CASSRVGDEAFF. In nucleotides, the CDR3 is TGCGCCAGCAGCCGTGTTGGGGATGAAGCTTTCTTT.

In its sample, this clonotype was seen a few times. The rearrangement joins TRBV7-9 to TRBJ2-7; 8 bases match TRBD1. The CDR3 contains 14 residues. V shed 3 bases and J 5 bases; nucleotides not matched to a gene: 6. Germline CDR1 reads SEHNR; CDR2 reads FQNEAQ (reference sequence). The CDR3 sequence: CASSLDRAPDEQYF. The DNA of the CDR3 is TGTGCCAGCAGCTTGGACAGGGCGCCGGACGAGCAGTACTTC.

This clonotype has a handful of counts. V is TRBV29-1 and J is TRBJ1-4, with 9 bases aligning to TRBD1. The V segment lost 5 bases and the J segment 4 bases; nucleotides outside the gene matches: 5. The germline V gene has CDR1 SQVTM and CDR2 ANQGSEA. CDR3 length: 14 residues. The CDR3 loop is CSVTRQGGNEKLFF. As DNA, the CDR3 is TGCAGCGTTACTCGACAGGGGGGTAATGAAAAACTGTTTTTT.

In this sample, this clonotype turned up a few times. CDR3 amino acids: CASSVLGVDSGANVLTF. The DNA of the CDR3 is TGCGCCAGCAGCGTCCTCGGGGTCGACTCTGGGGCCAACGTCCTGACTTTC. The V call is TRBV5-1, the J call TRBJ2-6, with a possible D match to TRBD2 (5 bases). Trimming stripped 4 bases from V and 0 bases from J, with 14 bases between. CDR1 and CDR2 from the germline V gene are SGHRS and YFSETQ. The CDR3 extends over 17 amino acids.

This chain uses TRBV29-1 with TRBJ1-2; D is undetermined. Germline V CDR1 and CDR2: SQVTM, ANQGSEA. CDR3 length: 10 amino acids. The ends were cut back, 5 bases at V and 8 bases at J, with 9 bases in the middle. The CDR3 coding sequence is TGCAGCGTTCACGAGGCGGGCTACACCTTC. It translates to CSVHEAGYTF.

V gene TRBV12-3 or TRBV12-4 combines with J gene TRBJ2-1; D is ambiguous. Trimming shortened V by 5 bases and J by 7 bases, and 18 bases separated the two germline ends. This CDR3 contains 15 residues. The CDR3 reads CASSGLDNRRNEQFF. The CDR3 nucleotides read TGTGCCAGCAGTGGCCTCGACAACCGCCGGAATGAGCAGTTCTTC.